This T cell receptor beta chain comes out of a study of human T cells and chemical hapten exposure. For the study at large: Small differences in pooled library volume mainly drove the variation in TCR yields per sample.

There are a few counts of this clonotype. Time point here: patch test 1, 2 weeks after DPC sensitization. The sample's treatment: therapeutic diphenylcyclopropenone sensitization with weekly scalp DPC. TCRdb independently ran MiXCR on the RACE reads; one entry per CDR3 protein. The sample records just over 80,000 distinct CDR3 sequences, roughly 10% being singletons. The receptor comes from a woman aged 45-59 years with alopecia areata. Some clones in this sample may be carry-over from other donors' samples. The sequenced sample was whole blood, obtained in connection with sensitization to the hapten diphenylcyclopropenone (DPC).

The CDR3 nucleotides are TGTGCCAGCAGCTTCGGCAGCCAAGAGACCCAGTACTTC. This translates into CASSFGSQETQYF. V usage is TRBV7-9 and J usage is TRBJ2-5; no firm D call. Germline CDR1 and CDR2: SEHNR and FQNEAQ (reference sequence). The CDR3 totals 13 residues. Trimming removed 3 bases at V and 1 base at J, with 6 bases between.